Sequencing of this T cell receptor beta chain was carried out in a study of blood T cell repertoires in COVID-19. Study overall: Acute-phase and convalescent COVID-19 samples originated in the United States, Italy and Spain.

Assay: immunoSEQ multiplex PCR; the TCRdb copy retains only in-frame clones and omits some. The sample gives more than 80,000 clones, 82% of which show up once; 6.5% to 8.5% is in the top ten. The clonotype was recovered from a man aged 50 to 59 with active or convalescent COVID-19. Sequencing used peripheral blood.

CDR3 residues: CASSRGQGSNYGYTF. As DNA, the CDR3 is TGTGCCAGCAGCCGCGGACAGGGGTCTAACTATGGCTACACCTTC. The V gene is TRBV3-1 (or the pseudogene TRBV3-2), the J gene TRBJ1-2; 9 bases match TRBD1. This CDR3 has 15 amino acids. J was trimmed by 0 bases and V by 4 bases; bases with no gene match: 3. Germline lookup yields CDR1 LGHDT and CDR2 YNNKEL (reference sequence).